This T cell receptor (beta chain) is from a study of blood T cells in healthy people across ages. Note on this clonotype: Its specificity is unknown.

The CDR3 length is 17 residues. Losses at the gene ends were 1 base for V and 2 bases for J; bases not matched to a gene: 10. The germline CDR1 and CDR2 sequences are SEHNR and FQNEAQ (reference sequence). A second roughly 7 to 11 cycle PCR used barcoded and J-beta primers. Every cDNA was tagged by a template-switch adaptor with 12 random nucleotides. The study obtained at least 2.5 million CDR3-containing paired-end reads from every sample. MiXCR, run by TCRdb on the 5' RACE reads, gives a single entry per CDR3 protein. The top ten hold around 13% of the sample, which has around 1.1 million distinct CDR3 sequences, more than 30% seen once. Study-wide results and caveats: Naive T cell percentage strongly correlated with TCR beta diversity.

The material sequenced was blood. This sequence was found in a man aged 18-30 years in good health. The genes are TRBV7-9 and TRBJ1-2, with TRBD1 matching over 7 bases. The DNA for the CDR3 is TGTGCCAGCAGCTTAGTCGTATTAGGGACAGAGAACTATGGCTACACCTTC. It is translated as CASSLVVLGTENYGYTF.